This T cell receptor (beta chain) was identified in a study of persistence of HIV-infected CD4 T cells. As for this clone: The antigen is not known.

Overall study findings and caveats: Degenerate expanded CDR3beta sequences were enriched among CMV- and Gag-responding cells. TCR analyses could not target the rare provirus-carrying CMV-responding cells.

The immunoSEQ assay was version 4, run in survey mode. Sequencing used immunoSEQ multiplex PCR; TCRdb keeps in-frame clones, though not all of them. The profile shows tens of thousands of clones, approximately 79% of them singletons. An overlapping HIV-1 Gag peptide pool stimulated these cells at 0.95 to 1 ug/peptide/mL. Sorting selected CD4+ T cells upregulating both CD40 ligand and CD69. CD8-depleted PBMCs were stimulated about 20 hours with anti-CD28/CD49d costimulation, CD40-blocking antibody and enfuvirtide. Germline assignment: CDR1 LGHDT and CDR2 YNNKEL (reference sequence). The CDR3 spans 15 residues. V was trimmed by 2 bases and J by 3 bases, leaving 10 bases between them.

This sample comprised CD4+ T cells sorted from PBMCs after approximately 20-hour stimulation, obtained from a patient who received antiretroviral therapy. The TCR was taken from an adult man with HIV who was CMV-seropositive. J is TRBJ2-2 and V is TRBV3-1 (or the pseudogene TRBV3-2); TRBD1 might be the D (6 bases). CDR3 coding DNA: TGTGCCAGCAGCCAACAGACAGGACACACCGGGGAGCTGTTTTTT. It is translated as CASSQQTGHTGELFF.